This T cell receptor (beta chain) was identified in a study of T cells expressing NK-cell markers. Turning to the study itself: Obtained from sorted CD3+CD56+NKG2C+, CD3+CD56+NKG2C- and CD3+CD56-NKG2C+ T cells were the TCR beta repertoires. HCMV seropositivity characterized most of the eight sequenced donors, and seronegativity one.

Study-wide findings and caveats: Once again these clonotypes came out on top in the CD3+CD56-NKG2C+ fraction of several donors. Top CD8+ clonotypes included the dominant CD3+CD56+NKG2C+ clonotypes in five to seven donors.

The germline V gene has CDR1 DFQATT and CDR2 SNEGSKA (reference sequence). The CDR3 spans 13 residues. With regard to this clonotype: The target antigen is unknown.

TCRdb re-called the 5' RACE reads; every CDR3 protein appears as one record, without DNA. The sample has hundreds of thousands of distinct CDR3 sequences. Sequenced sample: blood T cells: a sorted CD56 or NKG2C T cell subset, CD4+ or CD8+ T cells, or bulk PBMC T cells (not recorded which). This TCR was recovered from a woman between 18 and 70 years old in good health. V is TRBV20-1 and J is TRBJ2-5. CDR3 region: CSAEDKFQETQYF.